The 30 T cell receptor beta chains presented below share a single source sample, sequenced in a study of CXCR3-negative and CXCR3-positive naive CD8 T cells. The antigens for these receptors are not known. UMI-tagged TRB cDNA libraries were built via 5' RACE. TCRdb re-analyzed the 5' RACE reads; it lists each CDR3 protein once, without DNA. The listing contains under 150,000 distinct CDR3 sequences. Study results and caveats: CXCR3-negative naive cells had less hydrophobic TRB CDR3s than did CXCR3-positive naive cells.

The sequenced material came from naive CXCR3+ CD8+ T cells from blood. Subset defined: CD45RO-CCR7+CD27+CD95- naive CD8+ T cells expressing CXCR3 (TNR3+). The receptor source for this set is a human donor in good health. Some clones in this sample may be carry-over from other donors' samples.

This rearrangement joins TRBV29-1 to TRBJ2-1; TCRdb selects TRBD2, and the lack of DNA leaves this call unchecked. This CDR3 contains 12 residues. CDR1 is SQVTM and CDR2 is ANQGSEA in the germline V gene. CDR3 sequence: CSVRGGLNEQFF.

The V gene is TRBV11-1, the J gene TRBJ2-2. The CDR3 is 11 residues long. Germline CDR1 and CDR2: SGHAT and FQDESV (reference sequence). The CDR3 loop reads CASSPPGELFF.

The chain is built from TRBV28 and TRBJ1-4; TCRdb designates TRBD1, a call that cannot be tested without DNA. This CDR3 region has 15 residues. From germline, CDR1 is MDHEN and CDR2 SYDVKM. The CDR3 sequence: CASRSSGVANEKLFF.

The chain employs TRBV14 and TRBJ1-4. The CDR3 runs 17 residues. Germline CDR1 reads SGHDN; CDR2 reads FVKESK. The CDR3 sequence: CASSGAPKETTNEKLFF.

The chain has TRBV6-5 and TRBJ1-2. Germline CDR1 is MNHEY and CDR2 is SVGAGI. The CDR3 totals 13 residues. The CDR3 sequence is CATCTAANYGYTF.

J is TRBJ2-7 and V is TRBV27; TCRdb indicates TRBD1, and absent DNA this call remains unverified. This CDR3 is 13 amino acids long. Germline lookup yields CDR1 MNHEY and CDR2 SMNVEV (reference sequence). CDR3 in amino acids: CASSWTGNYEQYF.

The chain has TRBV12-3 or TRBV12-4 and TRBJ2-7. The CDR3 covers 14 residues. The CDR3 reads CASSGAGAPYEQYF.

This sequence joins TRBV12-3 or TRBV12-4 and TRBJ1-5. This CDR3 spans 14 amino acids. The CDR3: CASSLAGDNQPQHF.

This chain joins TRBV29-1 and TRBJ2-7; TCRdb names TRBD2, which stays unverified in the absence of DNA. From germline, CDR1 is SQVTM and CDR2 ANQGSEA. The CDR3 runs 16 residues. The CDR3 spells CSVEQSREDSSYEQYF.

V usage is TRBV4-3 and J usage is TRBJ1-6. Germline V CDR1 and CDR2: LGHNA, YSLEER. This CDR3 contains 19 residues. CDR3 sequence reads: CASSQESLVGSSYNSPLHF.

J is TRBJ2-2 and V is TRBV4-1; TCRdb gives TRBD2 as the D gene, but with no DNA this cannot be confirmed. CDR1 is MGHRA and CDR2 is YSYEKL in the germline V gene. This CDR3 spans 18 amino acids. CDR3 sequence reads: CASSQDLGASGRTGELFF.

J is TRBJ1-1 and V is TRBV27. Germline CDR1 reads MNHEY; CDR2 reads SMNVEV (reference sequence). The CDR3 totals 17 residues. CDR3 protein: CASSLRGAAGMYTEAFF.

This chain joins TRBV20-1 and TRBJ2-1; no DNA is available, so the TRBD2 call from TCRdb remains unchecked. Germline V gene lookup returns CDR1 DFQATT and CDR2 SNEGSKA (reference sequence). CDR3 length: 13 amino acids. This CDR3 is CSARARLRNEKFF.

This chain joins TRBV28 and TRBJ2-7; TCRdb's D call of TRBD1 is untestable without DNA. This CDR3 comprises 15 residues. From germline, CDR1 is MDHEN and CDR2 SYDVKM. The CDR3 loop reads CASSFDADRGYEQYF.

The rearrangement joins TRBV25-1 to TRBJ2-7; without DNA, the TCRdb call of TRBD1 cannot be checked. This CDR3 region has 12 residues. Per the germline V gene, CDR1 is MGHDK and CDR2 is SYGVNS. The CDR3 protein is CASSDYRGEQYF.

The chain links TRBV12-3 or TRBV12-4 to TRBJ2-3; without DNA, the TCRdb call of TRBD2 cannot be checked. There are 15 residues in the CDR3. CDR3 amino acids: CASRWTSGGSDTQYF.

The J gene is TRBJ1-5, the V gene TRBV21-1. TRBV21-1 is listed as a pseudogene. CDR3 length: 19 residues. CDR3 region: CASSMALGEGGNSNQPQHF.

This chain connects TRBV4-3 to TRBJ1-2; lacking DNA, the TRBD1 call made by TCRdb goes unchecked. The germline V gene has CDR1 LGHNA and CDR2 YSLEER. The CDR3 runs to 14 residues. The CDR3 here is CASGTAGGSGGYTF.

The V and J genes are TRBV28 and TRBJ2-7; TCRdb's assignment of TRBD1 cannot be checked, as there is no DNA. CDR3 size: 14 residues. Germline CDR1 MDHEN, CDR2 SYDVKM. The CDR3 reads CASRPRTGSYEQYF.

The chain recombines TRBV3-1 with TRBJ2-1; the D call from TCRdb, TRBD2, cannot be confirmed without DNA. In germline, CDR1 is LGHDT, CDR2 YNNKEL (reference sequence). The CDR3 contains 18 residues. The CDR3 spells CASSQRSLAGGPNNEQFF.

This sequence joins TRBV6-1 and TRBJ2-7; the TRBD1 assignment by TCRdb is unverifiable without DNA. The CDR3 length is 14 residues. Per germline, CDR1 MNHNS and CDR2 SASEGT. The chain's CDR3 is CASPPPGRLNEQYF.

The V gene is TRBV5-3, the J gene TRBJ2-3; no DNA is available, so the TRBD2 call from TCRdb remains unchecked. TRBV5-3 is designated an ORF whose function remains uncertain. This CDR3 comprises 14 residues. CDR3 loop: CARSLIGSPDTQYF.

This clonotype registers medium-sized by frequency. The chain uses TRBV28 and TRBJ2-5. CDR3 size: 15 residues. Germline loops: CDR1 MDHEN, CDR2 SYDVKM. CDR3: CASSLLSGVQETQYF. Variable domain in full (rest from reference TRBV28 and TRBJ2-5): DVKVTQSSRYLVKRTGEKVFLECVQDMDHENMFWYRQDPGLGLRLIYFSYDVKMKEKGDIPEGYSVSREKKERFSLILESASTNQTSMYLCASSLLSGVQETQYFGPGTRLLVL.

The rearrangement uses TRBV19 and TRBJ2-1; TCRdb selects TRBD2, and the lack of DNA leaves this call unchecked. Germline values: CDR1 LNHDA, CDR2 SQIVND (reference sequence). The CDR3 runs to 16 residues. The CDR3: CASSARRTSGHNEQFF. Based on the CDR3 plus reference TRBV19 and TRBJ2-1, the full variable domain is DGGITQSPKYLFRKEGQNVTLSCEQNLNHDAMYWYRQDPGQGLRLIYYSQIVNDFQKGDIAEGYSVSREKKESFPLTVTSAQKNPTAFYLCASSARRTSGHNEQFFGPGTRLTVL.

CDR3 region: CASSQDLSRDNEQFF. V gene TRBV3-1 combines with J gene TRBJ2-1; without DNA, the TCRdb call of TRBD2 cannot be checked. The CDR3 loop spans 15 amino acids. The V gene's germline CDR1 is LGHDT and CDR2 YNNKEL (reference sequence).

The V and J genes are TRBV5-4 and TRBJ2-5. The germline V gene encodes CDR1 SGHNT and CDR2 YYREEE (reference sequence). This CDR3 is built from 15 residues. This chain's CDR3 is CASSLSFGSQETQYF.

The J gene is TRBJ1-6, the V gene TRBV28. This CDR3 has 14 residues. From germline, CDR1 is MDHEN and CDR2 SYDVKM. CDR3: CASRIGPDNSPLHF.

CDR3 in amino acids: CAISRLHNEQFF. The V and J genes are TRBV10-3 and TRBJ2-1. CDR3 size: 12 residues. CDR1 is ENHRY and CDR2 is SYGVKD in the germline V gene.

This chain joins TRBV7-6 and TRBJ2-1; the D gene TCRdb calls, TRBD2, cannot be checked with no DNA. CDR1 SGHVS and CDR2 FNYEAQ come from the germline V gene. This CDR3 comprises 15 residues. The CDR3: CASSSGLAEHNEQFF.

V gene TRBV5-1 combines with J gene TRBJ2-7. The CDR3 is 16 residues long. Germline V gives CDR1 SGHRS, CDR2 YFSETQ. The CDR3 region is CASSLVSSVTAYEQYF.